The entry below gives a single T cell receptor (beta chain) sequence along with its context. The same CDR3 arises from other DNA sequences in this sample as well. This sample is part of a study of T cell changes during pregnancy in multiple sclerosis. Method: immunoSEQ multiplex PCR; TCRdb's copy keeps in-frame clones and lacks some. The sample lists some 66,000 clones, more than 85% occurring once. The receptor was derived from a female donor with multiple sclerosis, enrolled in a pregnancy study. Here the sequenced sample was CD8+ T cells from peripheral blood mononuclear cells, taken before pregnancy.

CDR3 loop: CASSDRGPGGGWHGYTF. The CDR3 DNA sequence: TGTGCCAGCAGTGATCGAGGCCCCGGCGGGGGGTGGCATGGCTACACCTTC. This chain uses TRBV6-1 with TRBJ1-2; possibly TRBD1 for D (5 bases). The CDR3 is 17 residues long. The V end was cut by 3 bases, the J end by 6 bases, with 23 bases between. Germline-derived CDR1 and CDR2 are MNHNS and SASEGT.